Below are 19 T cell receptor beta chains sequenced from a single sample in a study of control samples from healthy donors and cancer patients. Using immunoSEQ multiplex PCR, the repertoire was profiled, and TCRdb retains in-frame clones only, with some absent. The table includes around 130,000 clones, around nine tenths detected once. Input material: blood. These receptors were obtained from a man aged 25 to 45 in good health.

V gene TRBV4-2 combines with J gene TRBJ2-3, with 9 bases fitting TRBD2. The CDR3 length is 18 residues. Trimming cost V 7 bases and J 4 bases; bases outside gene matches: 18. CDR1 and CDR2 (germline): LGHNA, YNFKEQ. The CDR3 reads CASTAKSGASGDSDTQYF. The DNA of the CDR3 is TGTGCCAGCACCGCGAAGAGTGGGGCTAGCGGGGATTCAGATACGCAGTATTTT.

This chain joins TRBV18 and TRBJ1-1, with 8 positions matching TRBD1. The CDR3 is 14 residues long. Losses at the gene ends were 5 bases for V and 4 bases for J; bases not matched to a gene: 6. Per germline, CDR1 KGHSH and CDR2 LQKENI. The CDR3 reads CASSSDREATEAFF. In nucleotides, the CDR3 is TGTGCCAGCTCATCGGACAGGGAGGCCACTGAAGCTTTCTTT.

The CDR3 DNA reads as TGCGCCAGCAGCCCTTCGACGGAATTAGTTAGCTCCTATAATTCACCCCTCCACTTT. It yields the protein CASSPSTELVSSYNSPLHF. The rearrangement links TRBV5-1 to TRBJ1-6; D unresolved. Germline loops: CDR1 SGHRS, CDR2 YFSETQ. The CDR3 has 19 residues. Trimming took off 4 bases at V and 0 bases at J, with 20 bases between the two ends.

There are many counts of this clone. Other DNA sequences in the same sample also yield this CDR3. The V and J genes are TRBV5-1 and TRBJ1-1; D is unresolved. The CDR3 has 14 amino acids. The V gene's germline CDR1 is SGHRS and CDR2 YFSETQ. V was cut by 0 bases and J by 2 bases, with 8 bases left in between. The CDR3 loop reads CASSLAADNTEAFF. In DNA, the CDR3 is TGCGCCAGCAGCTTGGCTGCGGACAACACTGAAGCTTTCTTT.

The chain carries TRBV5-1 and TRBJ2-5; maybe TRBD2 (5 bases). Trimming removed 3 bases at V and 1 base at J, with 16 bases between. The CDR3 is made up of 16 amino acids. Germline V gene lookup returns CDR1 SGHRS and CDR2 YFSETQ. In nucleotides, the CDR3 is TGCGCCAGCAGCTCGCTAGGAGGCAGAACCCAAGAGACCCAGTACTTC. It specifies CASSSLGGRTQETQYF. The full variable domain, rest sourced from reference TRBV5-1 and TRBJ2-5, is KAGVTQTPRYLIKTRGQQVTLSCSPISGHRSVSWYQQTPGQGLQFLFEYFSETQRNKGNFPGRFSGRQFSNSRSEMNVSTLELGDSALYLCASSSLGGRTQETQYFGPGTRLLVL.

This chain connects TRBV6-5 to TRBJ1-1; D unclear. This CDR3 contains 14 residues. Trimming took 2 bases from V and 4 from J, leaving 11 bases between them. Germline V gene lookup returns CDR1 MNHEY and CDR2 SVGAGI. For the CDR3, the DNA is TGTGCCAGCAGTTACGGCTCCCTGGGCACTGAAGCTTTCTTT. Translated: CASSYGSLGTEAFF.

This chain connects TRBV7-9 to TRBJ1-1; D remains unclear. V was cut by 3 bases and J by 0 bases, with 17 bases left in between. CDR3 size: 17 residues. The germline gives CDR1 SEHNR, CDR2 FQNEAQ (reference sequence). CDR3 region: CASSFGKSDPMNTEAFF. CDR3 nucleotides: TGTGCCAGCAGCTTTGGGAAGTCGGACCCCATGAACACTGAAGCTTTCTTT.

The genes are TRBV7-3 and TRBJ2-3; D is unclear. Germline CDR1 is SGHTA and CDR2 is FQGTGA. This CDR3 is 13 amino acids long. V was shortened by 0 bases and J by 4 bases, with 5 bases between the two germline ends. CDR3 residues: CASSLTGPDTQYF. Here the CDR3 DNA reads TGTGCCAGCAGCTTAACAGGACCAGATACGCAGTATTTT.

The chain is built from TRBV7-2 and TRBJ2-2, with D possibly TRBD1 on 5 matching bases. The CDR3 runs 14 residues. Germline V gene sequence: CDR1 SGHTA, CDR2 FQGNSA. The ends were cut back, 5 bases at V and 6 bases at J, with 13 bases in the middle. The CDR3 DNA reads TGTGCCAGCAGCGCACAGGATTTCGCCGGGGAGCTGTTTTTT. It is translated as CASSAQDFAGELFF.

The J gene is TRBJ1-3, the V gene TRBV5-1; D gene ambiguous. The V and J ends lost 0 bases and 0 bases respectively, with 4 bases between them. This CDR3 comprises 14 residues. From germline, CDR1 is SGHRS and CDR2 YFSETQ. In DNA, the CDR3 is TGCGCCAGCAGCTTGGACAGCTCTGGAAACACCATATATTTT. Amino acid sequence: CASSLDSSGNTIYF.

The chain couples TRBV14 to TRBJ1-1; D unresolved. Per the germline V gene, CDR1 is SGHDN and CDR2 is FVKESK. Trimming took off 1 base at V and 1 base at J, with 4 bases between the two ends. This CDR3 comprises 13 residues. The CDR3 spells CASSQGWNTEAFF. CDR3 DNA sequence: TGTGCCAGCAGCCAAGGTTGGAACACTGAAGCTTTCTTT.

The chain combines TRBV29-1 with TRBJ1-2, with a possible D match to TRBD1 (5 bases). From germline, CDR1 is SQVTM and CDR2 ANQGSEA. Deletions cut 4 bases from V and 6 bases from J, with 12 bases between. The CDR3 has 12 residues. The CDR3 DNA reads as TGCAGCGTTGGCAGGGTAGGGCATGGCTACACCTTC. It translates to CSVGRVGHGYTF.

The genes are TRBV29-1 and TRBJ2-5; D is ambiguous. Germline V lookup: CDR1 SQVTM, CDR2 ANQGSEA. CDR3 length: 12 amino acids. V lost 5 bases and J lost 5, with 12 bases in between. The CDR3, as DNA: TGCAGCGTTCTGGGAACGGGTGAGACCCAGTACTTC. Its protein is CSVLGTGETQYF.

The chain carries TRBV6-5 and TRBJ1-1; no definite D call. The CDR3 covers 13 residues. Trimming stripped 0 bases from V and 8 bases from J, with 10 bases between. The V gene's germline CDR1 is MNHEY and CDR2 SVGAGI. In nucleotides, the CDR3 is TGTGCCAGCAGTTACTCACAGATATCAGAAGCTTTCTTT. Translated, it gives CASSYSQISEAFF.

V is TRBV24-1 and J is TRBJ1-2; 8 bases are shared with TRBD1. The CDR3 is 12 residues long. Germline V gives CDR1 KGHDR, CDR2 SFDVKD. V dropped 9 bases and J dropped 3; count of bases not matched to a gene: 2. The CDR3 sequence is CATRGQDYGYTF. DNA for the CDR3: TGTGCCACCCGGGGACAGGACTATGGCTACACCTTC.

The chain has TRBV29-1 and TRBJ2-7, with 9 nucleotides matching TRBD1. The CDR3 spans 14 residues. With 4 bases clipped from V and 0 bases from J, the junction kept 4 bases outside the gene matches. Germline CDR1 reads SQVTM; CDR2 reads ANQGSEA. Here the CDR3 DNA reads TGCAGCGTTGTCGGGGACAGGGCCTCCTACGAGCAGTACTTC. It translates to CSVVGDRASYEQYF.

The chain is built from TRBV19 and TRBJ2-5; D is undetermined. The CDR3 is 13 residues long. V lost 3 bases, J lost 2 bases, and 7 bases lay in between. Germline V gene sequence: CDR1 LNHDA, CDR2 SQIVND (reference sequence). The CDR3 here is CASSIDQQETQYF. The CDR3 bases are TGTGCCAGTAGTATCGATCAGCAAGAGACCCAGTACTTC.

CDR3 amino acids: CASSSDRDTKNIQYF. Here the CDR3 DNA reads TGTGCCAGCTCGTCCGACAGGGACACCAAAAACATTCAGTACTTC. V is TRBV18 and J is TRBJ2-4; 7 bases fit TRBD1. The trim removed 6 bases at V and 2 bases at J, leaving 7 bases unmatched. Germline assignment: CDR1 KGHSH and CDR2 LQKENI. The CDR3 loop spans 15 amino acids.

V and J are TRBV30 and TRBJ1-2, with 9 positions matching TRBD1. V shed 4 bases, J shed 6 bases, and the junction held 12 bases outside the gene matches. CDR1 is GTSNPN and CDR2 is SVGIG in the germline V gene (reference sequence). The CDR3 length is 15 residues. Here the CDR3 DNA reads TGTGCCTGGAACAGGGGGCGCGAGGGGAATGATGGCTACACCTTC. Its translation: CAWNRGREGNDGYTF.